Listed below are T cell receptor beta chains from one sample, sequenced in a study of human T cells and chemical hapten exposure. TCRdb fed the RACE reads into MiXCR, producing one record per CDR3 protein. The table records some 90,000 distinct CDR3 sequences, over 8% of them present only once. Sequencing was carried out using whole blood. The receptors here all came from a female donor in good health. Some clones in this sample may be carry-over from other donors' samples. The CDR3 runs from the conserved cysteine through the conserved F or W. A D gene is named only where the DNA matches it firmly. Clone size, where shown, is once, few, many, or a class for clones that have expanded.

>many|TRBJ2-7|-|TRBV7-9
CASSRGDRSYEQYF
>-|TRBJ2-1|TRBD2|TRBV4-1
CASSQTSGSRGNEQFF
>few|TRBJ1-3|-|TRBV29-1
CSVSASSGNTIYF
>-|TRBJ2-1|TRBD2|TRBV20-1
CSARDLAGGFYNEQFF
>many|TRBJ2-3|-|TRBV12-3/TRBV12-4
CASSLDVADTQYF
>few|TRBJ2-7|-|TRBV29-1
CSVRGARGEQYF
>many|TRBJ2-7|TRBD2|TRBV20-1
CSAPGLAGFMCF
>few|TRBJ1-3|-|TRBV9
CASSVVGGVGSGNTIYF
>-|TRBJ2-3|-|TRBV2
CASSVPTADTQYF
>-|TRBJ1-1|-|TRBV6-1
CASSEQRNTEAFF
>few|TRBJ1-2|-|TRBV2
CAGPGDYGYTF